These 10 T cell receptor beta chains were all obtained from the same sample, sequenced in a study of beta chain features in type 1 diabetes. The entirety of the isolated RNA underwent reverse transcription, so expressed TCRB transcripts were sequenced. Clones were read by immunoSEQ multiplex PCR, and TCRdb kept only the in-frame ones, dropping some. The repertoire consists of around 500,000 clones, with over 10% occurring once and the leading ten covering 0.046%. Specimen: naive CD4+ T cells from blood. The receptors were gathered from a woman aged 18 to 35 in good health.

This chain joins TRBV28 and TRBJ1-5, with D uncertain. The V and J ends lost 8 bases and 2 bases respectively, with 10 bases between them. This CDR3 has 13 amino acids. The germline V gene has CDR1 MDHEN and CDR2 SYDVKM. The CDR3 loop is CASEPTRNQPQHF. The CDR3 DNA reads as TGTGCCAGCGAACCCACCCGCAATCAGCCCCAGCATTTT.

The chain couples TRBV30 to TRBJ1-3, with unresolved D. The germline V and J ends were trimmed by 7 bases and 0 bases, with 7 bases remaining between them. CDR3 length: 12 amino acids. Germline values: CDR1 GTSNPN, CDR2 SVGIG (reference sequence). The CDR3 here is CALGISGNTIYF. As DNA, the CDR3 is TGTGCCTTGGGGATCTCTGGAAACACCATATATTTT.

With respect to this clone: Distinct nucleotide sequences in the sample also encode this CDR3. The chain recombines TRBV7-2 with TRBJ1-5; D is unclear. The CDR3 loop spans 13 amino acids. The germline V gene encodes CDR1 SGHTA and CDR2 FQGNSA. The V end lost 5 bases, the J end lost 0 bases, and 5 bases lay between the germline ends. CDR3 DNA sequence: TGTGCCAGCAGCACGTATAGCAATCAGCCCCAGCATTTT. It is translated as CASSTYSNQPQHF.

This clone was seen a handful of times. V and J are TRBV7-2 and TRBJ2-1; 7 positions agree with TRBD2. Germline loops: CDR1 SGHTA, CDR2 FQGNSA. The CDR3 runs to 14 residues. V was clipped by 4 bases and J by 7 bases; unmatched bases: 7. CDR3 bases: TGTGCCAGCAGCTCCGGGGCTAGCGGAAATGAGCAGTTCTTC. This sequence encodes CASSSGASGNEQFF.

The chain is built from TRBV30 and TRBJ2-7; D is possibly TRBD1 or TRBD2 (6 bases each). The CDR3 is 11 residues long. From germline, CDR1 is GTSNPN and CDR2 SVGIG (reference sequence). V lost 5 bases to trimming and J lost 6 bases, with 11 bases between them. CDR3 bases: TGTGCCTGGGTACAGGGAGGCGAGCAGTACTTC. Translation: CAWVQGGEQYF.

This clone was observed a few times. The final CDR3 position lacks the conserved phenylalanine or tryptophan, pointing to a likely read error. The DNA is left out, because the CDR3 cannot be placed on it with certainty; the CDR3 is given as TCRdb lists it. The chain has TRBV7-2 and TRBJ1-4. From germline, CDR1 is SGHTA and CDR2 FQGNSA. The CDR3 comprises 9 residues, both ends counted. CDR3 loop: CASSFRGDD.

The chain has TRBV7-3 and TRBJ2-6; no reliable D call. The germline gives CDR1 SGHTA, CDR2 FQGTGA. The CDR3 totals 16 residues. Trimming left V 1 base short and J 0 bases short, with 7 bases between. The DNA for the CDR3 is TGTGCCAGCAGCTTAAGCCCAAGCTCTGGGGCCAACGTCCTGACTTTC. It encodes CASSLSPSSGANVLTF.

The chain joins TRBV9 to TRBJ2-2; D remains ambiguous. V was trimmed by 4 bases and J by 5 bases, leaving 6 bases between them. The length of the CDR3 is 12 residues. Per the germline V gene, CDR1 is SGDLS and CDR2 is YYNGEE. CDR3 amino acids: CASSPSTGELFF. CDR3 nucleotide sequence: TGTGCCAGCAGCCCTTCAACCGGGGAGCTGTTTTTT.

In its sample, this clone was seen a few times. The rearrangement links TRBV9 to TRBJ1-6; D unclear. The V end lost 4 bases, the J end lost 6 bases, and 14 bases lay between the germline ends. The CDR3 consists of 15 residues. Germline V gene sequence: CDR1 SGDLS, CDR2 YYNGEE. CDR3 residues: CASSPPGNLNSPLHF. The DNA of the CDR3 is TGTGCCAGCAGCCCCCCGGGGAACCTTAATTCACCCCTCCACTTT.

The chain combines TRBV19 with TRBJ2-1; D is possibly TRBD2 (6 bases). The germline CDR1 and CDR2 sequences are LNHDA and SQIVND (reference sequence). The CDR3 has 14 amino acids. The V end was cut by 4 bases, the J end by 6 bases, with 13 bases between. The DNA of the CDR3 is TGTGCCAGTAGTACCCATAGCGGTTTCAATGAGCAGTTCTTC. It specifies CASSTHSGFNEQFF.